This record covers a single T cell receptor beta chain. Antigen unknown. Naive CD8 cells, CD45RO-negative and positively selected for CCR7, excluded terminally differentiated effector memory CD45RA+ cells. Germline-derived CDR1 and CDR2 are SGHTA and FQGNSA. V was clipped by 5 bases and J by 2 bases; unmatched bases: 12. CDR3 length: 16 residues. The data are from a study of shared clonotypes between healthy human individuals. Overall study findings and caveats: It was observed that 5% to 6% of naive CD4 clonotypes were shared across a handful of donors.

Samples underwent the assay at deep level. Assay used: immunoSEQ multiplex PCR; TCRdb lists only in-frame clones, some missing. This sample has about 2 million clones, with approximately 94% found just once. The J gene is TRBJ2-7, the V gene TRBV7-2; TRBD1 agrees at 7 bases. The origin of this receptor is a man between 18 and 35 years old in good health. The source material was naive CD8+ T cells sorted from blood. The CDR3 spells CASSPLLDREPYEQYF. In DNA, the CDR3 is TGTGCCAGCAGCCCACTACTCGACAGGGAACCCTACGAGCAGTACTTC.